This T cell receptor beta chain was obtained from a study of T cells in Graves' hyperthyroidism and ophthalmopathy. Points on this clonotype: What it binds is not known.

Amplified regions were TCR beta CDR3 sequences from RNA transcripts. The TCR CDR3 was amplified in a first-round RT-PCR using the HTBI primer set. TCRdb recomputed calls from the multiplex PCR reads with MiXCR, one row per CDR3 protein. Among about 570,000 distinct CDR3 sequences listed, 40% to 55% were seen once. CDR3 size: 15 residues. V lost 5 bases and J 6 bases, leaving 17 bases between the germline ends. Germline lookup yields CDR1 SGHTA and CDR2 FQGNSA. Study findings and constraints: A model using 13 V-J features told ophthalmopathy apart from stable hyperthyroidism. Ophthalmopathy was predicted by the model a median of roughly 6.6 months ahead of onset.

Sequenced input: peripheral blood or thyroid tissue (not recorded which). This chain connects TRBV7-2 to TRBJ1-5; D is perhaps TRBD1 (6 bases). The receptor comes from an adult woman with Graves' disease, either hyperthyroidism or ophthalmopathy (not recorded which). CDR3 protein: CASSATGLIGQPQHF. In DNA form, the CDR3 reads TGTGCCAGCAGCGCAACAGGGTTGATAGGTCAGCCCCAGCATTTT.